Reported below is one TCR beta chain. The data were taken from a study of shared clonotypes between healthy human individuals. Study background: Donors had three CD4 naive, three CD4 memory, two CD8 naive and one CD8 memory plate apiece.

Per the germline V gene, CDR1 is SNHLY and CDR2 is FYNNEI. Trimming stripped 2 bases from V and 5 bases from J, with 15 bases between. The CDR3 has 15 amino acids. Only CD45RO-negative cells positively selected for CCR7 counted as naive CD8 cells, so terminally differentiated effector memory CD45RA+ cells were excluded. Profiled with immunoSEQ multiplex PCR; TCRdb holds only in-frame clones, not every one. The top ten clones hold about 1.7% of a sample with around 1,900,000 clones, just over 90% of them seen once. The sequenced material came from naive CD8+ T cells from PBMCs. The J gene is TRBJ2-5, the V gene TRBV2; D perhaps matches TRBD2 (5 bases). The origin of this receptor is a young man in good health. Some clones in this sample may be carry-over from other donors' samples. This CDR3 reads CASSETGISDETQYF. The CDR3 coding sequence is TGTGCCAGCAGTGAAACGGGGATCTCTGACGAGACCCAGTACTTC. The entire variable domain, with the rest obtained from reference TRBV2 and TRBJ2-5, is as follows: EPEVTQTPSHQVTQMGQEVILRCVPISNHLYFYWYRQILGQKVEFLVSFYNNEISEKSEIFDDQFSVERPDGSNFTLKIRSTKLEDSAMYFCASSETGISDETQYFGPGTRLLVL.